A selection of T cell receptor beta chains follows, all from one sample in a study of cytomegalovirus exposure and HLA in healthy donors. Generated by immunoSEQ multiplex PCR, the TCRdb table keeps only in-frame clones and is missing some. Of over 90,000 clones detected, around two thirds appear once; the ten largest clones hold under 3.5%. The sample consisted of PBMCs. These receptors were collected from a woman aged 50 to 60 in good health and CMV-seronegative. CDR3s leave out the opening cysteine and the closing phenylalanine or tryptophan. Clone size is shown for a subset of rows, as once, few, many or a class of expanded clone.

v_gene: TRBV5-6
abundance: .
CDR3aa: ASSLVGAGQPQH

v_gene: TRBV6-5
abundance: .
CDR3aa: ASSYGDSFDEQY

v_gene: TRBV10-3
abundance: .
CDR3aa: AISGGTANTEAF

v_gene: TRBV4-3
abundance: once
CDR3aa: ASSQDRGSNKNIQY

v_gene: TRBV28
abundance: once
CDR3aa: ASRDRSFGGRSPSYNEQF

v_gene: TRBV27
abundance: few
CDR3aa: ASRDRVNTEAF

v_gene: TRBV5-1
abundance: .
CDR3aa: ASSFHGTSTDTQY

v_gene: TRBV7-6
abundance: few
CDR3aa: ASSPNRYNEQF

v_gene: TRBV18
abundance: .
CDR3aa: ASSAREGDEQF

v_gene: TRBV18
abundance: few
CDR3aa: ASSPRLAQETQY

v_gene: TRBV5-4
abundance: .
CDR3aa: ASETGDTDTQY

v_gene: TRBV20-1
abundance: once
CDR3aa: SANSYNEQF

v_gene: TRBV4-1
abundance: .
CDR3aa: ASRPGLAVIYEQY

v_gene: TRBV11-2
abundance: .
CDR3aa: ASSSQVNTEAF

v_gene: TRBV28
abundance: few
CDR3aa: ASSSPFRTSTDTQY

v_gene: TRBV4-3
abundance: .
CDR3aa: ASSQDLAGGRKF

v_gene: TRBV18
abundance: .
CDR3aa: ASSLTQQGNSPLH

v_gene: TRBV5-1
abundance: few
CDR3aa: ASSLDQGARGETQY

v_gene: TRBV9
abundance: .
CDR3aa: ASSVVAGGGDEQY

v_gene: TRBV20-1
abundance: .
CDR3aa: SAPTGAQQY

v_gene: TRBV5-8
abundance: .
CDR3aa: ASSGTGYEQY

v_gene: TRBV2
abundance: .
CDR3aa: AADRGRETGELF

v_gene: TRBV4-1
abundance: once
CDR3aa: ASSHLQGTNEKLF

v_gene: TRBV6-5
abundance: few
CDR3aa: ASSLGQVFFGELF

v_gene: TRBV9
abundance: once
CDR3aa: ASSAPGITEAF

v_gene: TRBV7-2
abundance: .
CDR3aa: ASSPPGPYEQY

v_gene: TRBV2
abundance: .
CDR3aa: ASSGREFNEQF

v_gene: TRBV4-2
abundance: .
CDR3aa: ASSQDELGYT

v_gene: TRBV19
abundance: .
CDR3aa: ASSIPIGRNLGYT

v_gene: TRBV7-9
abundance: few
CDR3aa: ASSQATGFRNSPLH

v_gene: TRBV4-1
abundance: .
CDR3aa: ASSPSANTGELF

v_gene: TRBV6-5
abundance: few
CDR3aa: ASRATGLGGELF

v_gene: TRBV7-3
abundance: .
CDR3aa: ASSLQDSYEQY

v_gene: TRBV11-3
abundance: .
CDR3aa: ASSSGLVGANVLT

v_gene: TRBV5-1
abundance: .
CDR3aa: ASSFPSSADTQY

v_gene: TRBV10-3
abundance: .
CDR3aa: AISDFLVAGEGSYNEQF

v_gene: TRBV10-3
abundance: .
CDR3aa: AITPTGLAGARSYNEQF

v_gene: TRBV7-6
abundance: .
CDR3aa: ASSLDTHNEQF

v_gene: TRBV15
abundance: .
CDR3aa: ATSTRLAGATDTQY

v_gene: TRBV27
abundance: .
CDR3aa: ASKTRVSGSTGEQY

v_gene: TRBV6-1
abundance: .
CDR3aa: ASARGAENNEQF

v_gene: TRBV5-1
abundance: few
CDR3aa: ASSLENRGGTDTQY

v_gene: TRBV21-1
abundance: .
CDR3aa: ASSNGLRDSYNEQF

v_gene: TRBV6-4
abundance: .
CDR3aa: ASSVDSGVRGAQY

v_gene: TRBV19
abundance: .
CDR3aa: ASQKGVTGELF

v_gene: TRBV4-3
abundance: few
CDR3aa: ATSPVGGLNTGELF

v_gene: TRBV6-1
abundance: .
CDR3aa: ASSGWRVGVYEQF

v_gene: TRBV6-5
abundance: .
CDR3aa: ASTQTGADEQY